This T cell receptor (beta chain) comes out of a study of T cell responses to AZD1222 COVID-19 vaccine. On this clone itself: No antigen is known for it.

Study-wide points: Reportedly, close to half of spike-specific TCRs are directed against unmutated variant regions. Donors were largely white British and mainly female; clonal diversity was possibly underestimated.

Profiled with immunoSEQ multiplex PCR; TCRdb holds only in-frame clones, not every one. Among approximately 160,000 clones listed, approximately 89% were seen once. The TCR comes from an adult in good health. The material was peripheral blood, obtained on day 0 of MenACWY control vaccination.

The chain's CDR3 is CSVERGFRGKMNTEAFF. For the CDR3, the DNA is TGCAGCGTTGAACGAGGTTTTAGGGGAAAAATGAACACTGAAGCTTTCTTT. This chain joins TRBV29-1 and TRBJ1-1, with D perhaps matching TRBD1 (5 bases). CDR1 and CDR2 (germline): SQVTM, ANQGSEA. With 2 bases removed from V and 0 bases from J, the gap between germline ends came to 19 bases. This CDR3 comprises 17 residues.